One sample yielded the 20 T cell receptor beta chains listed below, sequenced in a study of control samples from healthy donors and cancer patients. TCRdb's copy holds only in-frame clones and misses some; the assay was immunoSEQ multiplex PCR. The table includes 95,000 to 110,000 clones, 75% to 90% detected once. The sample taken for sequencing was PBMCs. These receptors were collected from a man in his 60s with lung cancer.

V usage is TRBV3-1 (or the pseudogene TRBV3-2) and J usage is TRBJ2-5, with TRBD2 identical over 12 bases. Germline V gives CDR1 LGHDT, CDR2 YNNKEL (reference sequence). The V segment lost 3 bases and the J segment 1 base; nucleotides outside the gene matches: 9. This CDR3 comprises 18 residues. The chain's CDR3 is CASSQVKPGLAGQETQYF. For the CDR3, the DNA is TGTGCCAGCAGCCAGGTAAAACCGGGACTAGCGGGCCAAGAGACCCAGTACTTC.

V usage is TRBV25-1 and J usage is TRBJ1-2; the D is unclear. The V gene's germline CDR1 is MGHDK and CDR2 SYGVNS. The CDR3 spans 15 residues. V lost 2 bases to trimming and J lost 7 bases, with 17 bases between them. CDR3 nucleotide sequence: TGTGCCAGCAGTGAAGCGGGTTTAAGGTACTCTGGCTACACCTTC. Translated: CASSEAGLRYSGYTF.

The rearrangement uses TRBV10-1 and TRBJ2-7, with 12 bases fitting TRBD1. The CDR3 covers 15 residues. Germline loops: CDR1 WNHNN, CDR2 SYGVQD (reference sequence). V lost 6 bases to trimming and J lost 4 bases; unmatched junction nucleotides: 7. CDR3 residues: CASSSGTGGMYEQYF. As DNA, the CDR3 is TGCGCCAGCAGCTCCGGGACAGGGGGCATGTACGAGCAGTACTTC.

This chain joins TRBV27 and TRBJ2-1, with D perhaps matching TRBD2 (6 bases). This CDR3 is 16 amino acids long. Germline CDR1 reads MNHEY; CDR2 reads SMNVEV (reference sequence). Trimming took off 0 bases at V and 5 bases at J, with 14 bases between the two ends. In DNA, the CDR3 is TGTGCCAGCAGTTTATCGTTGGGACTGGGGAACAATGAGCAGTTCTTC. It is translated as CASSLSLGLGNNEQFF.

Written as DNA, the CDR3 is TGTGCTAGTTCCGGGACTTACACAGATACGCAGTATTTT. Amino acid sequence: CASSGTYTDTQYF. The chain has TRBV12-5 and TRBJ2-3; a possible D gene is TRBD2 (6 bases). The CDR3 is 13 residues long. Trimming pared 8 bases from V and 2 bases from J, leaving 11 bases between. Germline CDR1 reads LGHNT; CDR2 reads FRNRAP.

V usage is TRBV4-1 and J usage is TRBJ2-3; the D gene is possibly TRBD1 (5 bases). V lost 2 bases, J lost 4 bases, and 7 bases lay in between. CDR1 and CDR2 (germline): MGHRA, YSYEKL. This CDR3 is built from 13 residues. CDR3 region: CASSQLGADTQYF. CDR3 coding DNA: TGCGCCAGCAGCCAATTAGGGGCAGATACGCAGTATTTT.

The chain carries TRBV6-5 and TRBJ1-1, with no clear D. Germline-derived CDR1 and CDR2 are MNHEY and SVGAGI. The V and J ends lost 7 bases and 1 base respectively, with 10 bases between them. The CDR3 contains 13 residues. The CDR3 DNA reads TGTGCCAGCAACGGAGGGTGGAACACTGAAGCTTTCTTT. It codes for CASNGGWNTEAFF.

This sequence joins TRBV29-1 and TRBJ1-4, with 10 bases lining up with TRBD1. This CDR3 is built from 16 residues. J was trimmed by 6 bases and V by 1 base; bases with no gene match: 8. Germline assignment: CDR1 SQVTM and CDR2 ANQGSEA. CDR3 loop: CSVEAGGQGVYEKLFF. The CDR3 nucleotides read TGCAGCGTTGAAGCCGGCGGACAGGGGGTGTATGAAAAACTGTTTTTT.

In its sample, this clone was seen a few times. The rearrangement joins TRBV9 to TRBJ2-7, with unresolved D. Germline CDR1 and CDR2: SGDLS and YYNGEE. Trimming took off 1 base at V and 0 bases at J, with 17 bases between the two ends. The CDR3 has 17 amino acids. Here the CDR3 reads CASSVYDRELSSYEQYF. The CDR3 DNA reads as TGTGCCAGCAGCGTATATGACCGCGAACTCAGCTCCTACGAGCAGTACTTC.

CDR3 loop: CASSLGGGAREQYF. CDR3 coding DNA: TGTGCCAGCAGCTTAGGAGGGGGGGCCCGTGAGCAGTACTTC. The rearrangement uses TRBV7-2 and TRBJ2-7; a weak D match, TRBD2 (7 bases). CDR3 length equals 14 residues. Germline V gene data show CDR1 as SGHTA and CDR2 as FQGNSA. The V end was cut by 1 base, the J end by 7 bases, with 14 bases between.

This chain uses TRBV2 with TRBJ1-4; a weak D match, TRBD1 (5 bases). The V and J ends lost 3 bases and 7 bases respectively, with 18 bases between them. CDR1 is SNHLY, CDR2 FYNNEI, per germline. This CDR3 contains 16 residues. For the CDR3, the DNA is TGTGCCAGCAGTGATGGGGTCCGGGACCCGGGTGAAAAACTGTTTTTT. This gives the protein CASSDGVRDPGEKLFF.

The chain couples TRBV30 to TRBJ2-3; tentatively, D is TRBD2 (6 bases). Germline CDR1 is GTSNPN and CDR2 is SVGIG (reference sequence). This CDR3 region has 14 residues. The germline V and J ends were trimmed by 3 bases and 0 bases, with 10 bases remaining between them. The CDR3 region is CAWRDGRSTDTQYF. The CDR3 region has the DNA TGTGCCTGGAGGGACGGGAGAAGCACAGATACGCAGTATTTT.

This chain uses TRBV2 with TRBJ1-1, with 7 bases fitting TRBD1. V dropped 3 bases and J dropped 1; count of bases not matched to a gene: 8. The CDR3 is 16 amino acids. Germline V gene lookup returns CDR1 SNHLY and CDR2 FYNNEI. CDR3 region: CASSDPGQSSNTEAFF. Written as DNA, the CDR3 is TGTGCCAGCAGTGACCCGGGACAGTCGTCGAACACTGAAGCTTTCTTT.

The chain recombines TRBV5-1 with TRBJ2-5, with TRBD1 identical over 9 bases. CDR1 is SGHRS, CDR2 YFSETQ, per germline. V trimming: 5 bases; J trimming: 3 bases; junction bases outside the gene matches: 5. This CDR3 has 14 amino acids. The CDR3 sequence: CASSWDREKETQYF. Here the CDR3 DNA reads TGCGCCAGCAGTTGGGACAGGGAGAAAGAGACCCAGTACTTC.

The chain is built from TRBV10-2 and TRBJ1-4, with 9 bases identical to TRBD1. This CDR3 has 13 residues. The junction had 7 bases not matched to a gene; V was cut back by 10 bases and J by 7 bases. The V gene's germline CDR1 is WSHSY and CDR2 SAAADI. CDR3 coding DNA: TGCGCCACCCACCCGGGACAGGGTGAAAAACTGTTTTTT. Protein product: CATHPGQGEKLFF.

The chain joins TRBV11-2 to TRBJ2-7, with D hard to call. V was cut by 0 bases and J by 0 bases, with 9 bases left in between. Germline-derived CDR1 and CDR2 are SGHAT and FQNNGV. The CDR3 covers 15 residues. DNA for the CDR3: TGTGCCAGCAGCTTAGACGGCTTAAGCTCCTACGAGCAGTACTTC. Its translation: CASSLDGLSSYEQYF.

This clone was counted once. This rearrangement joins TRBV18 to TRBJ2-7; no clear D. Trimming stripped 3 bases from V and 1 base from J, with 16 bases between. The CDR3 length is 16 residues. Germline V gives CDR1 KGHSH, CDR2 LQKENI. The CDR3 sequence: CASSPVQLAESYEQYV. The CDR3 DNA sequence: TGTGCCAGCTCACCGGTACAGCTGGCCGAGTCCTACGAGCAGTACGTC.

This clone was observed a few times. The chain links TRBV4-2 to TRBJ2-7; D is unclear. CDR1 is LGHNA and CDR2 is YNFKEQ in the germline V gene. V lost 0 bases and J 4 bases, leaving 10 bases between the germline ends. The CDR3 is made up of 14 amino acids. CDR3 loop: CASSQDRYSYEQYV. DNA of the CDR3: TGTGCCAGCAGCCAAGATCGGTACTCGTACGAGCAGTACGTC.

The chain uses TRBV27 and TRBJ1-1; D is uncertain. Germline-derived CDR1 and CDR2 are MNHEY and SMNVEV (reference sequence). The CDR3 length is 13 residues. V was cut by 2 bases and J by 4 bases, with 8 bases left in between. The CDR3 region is CASSLRSGTEAFF. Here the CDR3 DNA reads TGTGCCAGCAGTTTAAGGTCAGGCACTGAAGCTTTCTTT.

CDR3: CASSLLNEKLFF. The CDR3 bases are TGTGCCAGCAGCTTGCTTAATGAAAAACTGTTTTTT. This sequence joins TRBV5-4 and TRBJ1-4; no clear D. V lost 1 base and J lost 4, with 2 bases in between. CDR3 length equals 12 residues. Per the germline V gene, CDR1 is SGHNT and CDR2 is YYREEE (reference sequence).